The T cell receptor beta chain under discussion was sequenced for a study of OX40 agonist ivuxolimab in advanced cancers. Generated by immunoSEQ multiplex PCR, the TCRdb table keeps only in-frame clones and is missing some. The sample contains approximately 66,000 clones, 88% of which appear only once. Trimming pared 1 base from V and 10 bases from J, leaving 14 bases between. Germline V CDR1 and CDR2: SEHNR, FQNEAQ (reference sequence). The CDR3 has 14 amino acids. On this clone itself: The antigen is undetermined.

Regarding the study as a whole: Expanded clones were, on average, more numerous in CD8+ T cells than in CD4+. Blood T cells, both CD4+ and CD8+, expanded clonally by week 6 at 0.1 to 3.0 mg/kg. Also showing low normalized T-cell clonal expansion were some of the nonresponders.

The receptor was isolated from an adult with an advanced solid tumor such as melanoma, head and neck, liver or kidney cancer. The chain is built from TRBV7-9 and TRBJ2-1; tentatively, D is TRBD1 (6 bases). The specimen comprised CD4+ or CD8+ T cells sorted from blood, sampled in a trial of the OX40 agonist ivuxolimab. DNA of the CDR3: TGTGCCAGCAGCTTAGGGACAGCCTCCGGGGAGCAGTTCTTC. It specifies CASSLGTASGEQFF.